The 26 T cell receptor beta chains below were found in one sample sequenced in a study of T-cell memory formation after mild COVID-19. TCRdb used MiXCR to reprocess the 5' RACE reads, holding one entry per CDR3 protein. The repertoire includes 250,000 to 350,000 distinct CDR3 sequences, roughly 21% of them detected once, and around 21% sits in the top ten. The sequenced material came from PBMCs or a T cell subset sorted from them (not recorded which). These receptors were taken from a man between 18 and 35 years old who had mild COVID-19 (a few samples of this study predate the infection). Cell type and time point are not known.

This chain connects TRBV4-1 to TRBJ1-4; D not certain. The CDR3 is 15 residues long. Trimming removed 0 bases at V and 6 bases at J, with 11 bases between. The V gene's germline CDR1 is MGHRA and CDR2 YSYEKL. The CDR3 DNA reads TGCGCCAGCAGCCAAGACTGGGTTATAGATGAAAAACTGTTTTTT. It codes for CASSQDWVIDEKLFF.

This clonotype has just a few counts. This rearrangement joins TRBV5-1 to TRBJ2-1; weak D call: TRBD1 (5 bases). Germline V CDR1 and CDR2: SGHRS, YFSETQ. The V end lost 1 base, the J end lost 6 bases, and 14 bases lay between the germline ends. The CDR3 is made up of 15 amino acids. CDR3 nucleotide sequence: TGCGCCAGCAGCTTGTTTACAGGTGTGGGCAATGAGCAGTTCTTC. It specifies CASSLFTGVGNEQFF.

This clonotype was counted between two and nine times. This chain uses TRBV5-6 with TRBJ2-7; 7 nucleotides line up with TRBD2. The V segment lost 1 base and the J segment 6 bases; nucleotides outside the gene matches: 4. The germline gives CDR1 SGHDT, CDR2 YYEEEE. CDR3 length: 13 amino acids. CDR3 protein: CASSLQGGSEQYV. CDR3 in DNA: TGTGCCAGCAGCTTGCAGGGAGGGAGCGAGCAGTACGTC.

This clonotype was seen a handful of times. The rearrangement links TRBV4-2 to TRBJ2-3, with TRBD1 identical over 7 bases. J was trimmed by 4 bases and V by 0 bases; bases with no gene match: 10. CDR1 is LGHNA and CDR2 is YNFKEQ in the germline V gene. This CDR3 has 17 amino acids. The CDR3 DNA follows: TGTGCCAGCAGCCAAGACCCGGGACAGCTAAAGGCAGATACGCAGTATTTT. This sequence encodes CASSQDPGQLKADTQYF.

The table lists this clonotype with a few counts. This chain links TRBV5-5 with TRBJ2-2; D tentatively fits TRBD1 or TRBD2 (5 bases each). The V gene lost 1 base and the J gene lost 1 base, with 14 bases spanning the gap. CDR1 is SGHKS and CDR2 is YYEKEE in the germline V gene (reference sequence). CDR3 length: 17 amino acids. The CDR3 DNA reads TGTGCCAGCAGCTTGACGTCTACGGGACGGAACACCGGGGAGCTGTTTTTT. This translates into CASSLTSTGRNTGELFF.

The rearrangement links TRBV9 to TRBJ1-2, with 8 bases identical to TRBD1. J lost 5 bases, V lost 4 bases, and 7 bases had no gene match. Germline CDR1 SGDLS, CDR2 YYNGEE. The CDR3 totals 14 residues. The chain's CDR3 is CASSPPGQDYGYTF. For the CDR3, the DNA is TGTGCCAGCAGCCCCCCGGGACAGGATTATGGCTACACCTTC. Based on the CDR3 plus reference TRBV9 and TRBJ1-2, the full variable domain is DSGVTQTPKHLITATGQRVTLRCSPRSGDLSVYWYQQSLDQGLQFLIQYYNGEERAKGNILERFSAQQFPDLHSELNLSSLELGDSALYFCASSPPGQDYGYTFGSGTRLTVV.

The rearrangement joins TRBV7-2 to TRBJ2-1, with 7 positions matching TRBD1. The ends lost 5 bases at V and 2 bases at J; junction bases unmatched: 9. This CDR3 comprises 16 residues. Germline V gene sequence: CDR1 SGHTA, CDR2 FQGNSA. The chain's CDR3 is CASSAPGTETYNEQFF. DNA of the CDR3: TGTGCCAGCAGCGCGCCCGGGACAGAAACCTACAATGAGCAGTTCTTC.

This chain uses TRBV11-2 with TRBJ1-1; 9 bases are shared with TRBD1. After removal of 5 bases from V and 4 bases from J, the junction contained 8 bases not matched to a gene. The CDR3 consists of 15 residues. Germline V gene sequence: CDR1 SGHAT, CDR2 FQNNGV. The CDR3 loop reads CASSIRDRERTEAFF. CDR3 coding DNA: TGTGCCAGCAGCATTCGGGACAGGGAACGCACTGAAGCTTTCTTT.

This clonotype was seen a few times. The chain joins TRBV6-2 or TRBV6-3 to TRBJ1-3, with 9 bases lining up with TRBD1. Losses at the gene ends were 7 bases for V and 4 bases for J; bases not matched to a gene: 8. From germline, CDR1 is MNHEY and CDR2 SVGEGT. CDR3 length: 15 amino acids. The CDR3 region has the DNA TGTGCCAGCACCCGCTGGACAGGGGCCGGAAACACCATATATTTT. As protein: CASTRWTGAGNTIYF.

The J gene is TRBJ2-2, the V gene TRBV28; possible D gene TRBD2, 6 bases. V was clipped by 3 bases and J by 0 bases, with 11 bases between them. The germline V gene encodes CDR1 MDHEN and CDR2 SYDVKM. The CDR3 runs 16 residues. The CDR3 DNA sequence: TGTGCCAGCAGTTTGCGGGGAGCAACGAACACCGGGGAGCTGTTTTTT. Translating it yields CASSLRGATNTGELFF.

The sample holds a few counts of this clonotype. The chain carries TRBV25-1 and TRBJ2-5, with TRBD2 matching over 8 bases. The ends lost 4 bases at V and 1 base at J; junction bases unmatched: 5. In germline, CDR1 is MGHDK, CDR2 SYGVNS. This CDR3 spans 15 amino acids. CDR3 nucleotide sequence: TGTGCCAGCAGTGTGCTCACTAGCGGCCAAGAGACCCAGTACTTC. Its protein is CASSVLTSGQETQYF. The full variable domain, in which reference TRBV25-1 and TRBJ2-5 provide the parts outside the CDR3, is EADIYQTPRYLVIGTGKKITLECSQTMGHDKMYWYQQDPGMELHLIHYSYGVNSTEKGDLSSESTVSRIRTEHFPLTLESARPSHTSQYLCASSVLTSGQETQYFGPGTRLLVL.

This clonotype was seen a single time. This chain links TRBV10-3 with TRBJ1-1, with TRBD1 identical over 7 bases. The V gene's germline CDR1 is ENHRY and CDR2 SYGVKD. J was trimmed by 7 bases and V by 0 bases; bases with no gene match: 8. This CDR3 has 15 residues. The DNA for the CDR3 is TGTGCCATCAGTGAGTCGAACAGGGGACGGAATGAAGCTTTCTTT. It codes for CAISESNRGRNEAFF.

A remark on this clonotype: The germline gene is not matched at one end of the junction; a read error may be the cause. The CDR3 spells CASSLDDRVHEQYF. CDR3 DNA: TGTGCCAGCAGCCTAGACGACAGGGTCCACGAGCAGTACTTC. The chain has TRBV11-2 and TRBJ2-7; TRBD1 matches at 7 bases. Germline-derived CDR1 and CDR2 are SGHAT and FQNNGV. This CDR3 has 14 residues.

This clonotype was counted many times. V gene TRBV3-1 combines with J gene TRBJ2-7; TRBD2 might be the D (7 bases). CDR1 is LGHDT, CDR2 YNNKEL, per germline (reference sequence). V lost 4 bases to trimming and J lost 7 bases, with 23 bases between them. The CDR3 runs 16 residues. This CDR3 reads CASSRSRGGAQREQYF. The CDR3 nucleotides are TGTGCCAGCAGCCGCTCGAGAGGGGGGGCGCAGAGAGAGCAGTACTTC.

V gene TRBV4-3 combines with J gene TRBJ2-1; D is ambiguous. This CDR3 contains 13 residues. Germline values: CDR1 LGHNA, CDR2 YSLEER. The ends were cut back, 0 bases at V and 9 bases at J, with 9 bases in the middle. CDR3 sequence (DNA): TGCGCCAGCAGCCAAGATATTATGGGTGAGCAGTTCTTC. Encoded protein: CASSQDIMGEQFF.

This clonotype was seen more than once but under ten times. CDR3: CASSQAGKIYNSPLHF. For the CDR3, the DNA is TGCGCCAGCAGCCAAGCAGGGAAGATCTATAATTCACCCCTCCACTTT. The chain has TRBV4-3 and TRBJ1-6; a weak D match, TRBD1 (5 bases). The length of the CDR3 is 16 residues. Trimming removed 1 base at V and 3 bases at J, with 10 bases between. Germline V gene lookup returns CDR1 LGHNA and CDR2 YSLEER.

This clonotype came up a few times. The chain employs TRBV7-2 and TRBJ2-3, with D uncertain. Between the trimmed V and J ends, which lost 2 bases and 0 bases, there was a span of 9 bases. In germline, CDR1 is SGHTA, CDR2 FQGNSA. The CDR3 is 15 amino acids. The CDR3 DNA sequence: TGTGCCAGCAGCTTAAACGGACCTAGCACAGATACGCAGTATTTT. Translation gives CASSLNGPSTDTQYF.

The chain is built from TRBV3-1 and TRBJ2-5, with 11 nucleotides matching TRBD2. Germline-derived CDR1 and CDR2 are LGHDT and YNNKEL (reference sequence). This CDR3 contains 15 residues. J was trimmed by 4 bases and V by 4 bases; bases with no gene match: 5. CDR3 sequence (DNA): TGTGCCAGCAGCCGTAGCGGGGGGGCTTTAGAGACCCAGTACTTC. Amino acids: CASSRSGGALETQYF.

This chain links TRBV6-1 with TRBJ1-5; weak D call: TRBD1 (5 bases). Germline lookup yields CDR1 MNHNS and CDR2 SASEGT. Trimming pared 0 bases from V and 6 bases from J, leaving 12 bases between. There are 15 residues in the CDR3. The CDR3 sequence is CASSEAEGRGQPQHF. For the CDR3, the DNA is TGTGCCAGCAGTGAAGCGGAGGGGAGGGGTCAGCCCCAGCATTTT.

This sequence joins TRBV10-3 and TRBJ2-7; D could derive from TRBD1 or TRBD2 (6 bases each). V lost 0 bases, J lost 7 bases, and 13 bases lay in between. Per germline, CDR1 ENHRY and CDR2 SYGVKD. The CDR3 runs 14 residues. CDR3 sequence: CAISESSRGQEQYV. The CDR3 coding sequence is TGTGCCATCAGTGAGTCGAGCCGGGGGCAAGAGCAGTACGTC.

This clonotype was detected a few times. The chain joins TRBV20-1 to TRBJ1-5, with 7 bases fitting TRBD1. The CDR3 covers 18 residues. Trimming cost V 4 bases and J 1 base; bases outside gene matches: 16. Germline CDR1 DFQATT, CDR2 SNEGSKA (reference sequence). The CDR3 sequence: CSANSGRGSLLSNQPQHF. The CDR3 nucleotides are TGCAGTGCTAACTCGGGCAGGGGGTCACTTCTGAGCAATCAGCCCCAGCATTTT.

This clonotype was counted between two and nine times. V is TRBV10-2 and J is TRBJ2-5; D perhaps matches TRBD1 (5 bases). Per the germline V gene, CDR1 is WSHSY and CDR2 is SAAADI. Trimming removed 2 bases from V and 4 bases from J, with 11 bases in between. CDR3 length: 14 residues. CDR3 sequence reads: CASSEQGTVETQYF. Written as DNA, the CDR3 is TGCGCCAGCAGTGAGCAGGGTACGGTAGAGACCCAGTACTTC.

The genes are TRBV7-3 and TRBJ2-3; D not resolved. Trimming took off 7 bases at V and 4 bases at J, with 9 bases between the two ends. CDR3 length: 12 amino acids. CDR1 SGHTA and CDR2 FQGTGA come from the germline V gene. Written as DNA, the CDR3 is TGTGCCAGCACTGACATCCCAGATACGCAGTATTTT. Protein sequence: CASTDIPDTQYF.

The chain couples TRBV23-1 to TRBJ2-4; the D gene could be TRBD1 or TRBD2 (5 bases each). TRBV23-1 is classed as an ORF, of uncertain function. The CDR3 loop spans 16 amino acids. The V end was cut by 2 bases, the J end by 6 bases, with 17 bases between. CDR3 in amino acids: CASSQESPGTINIQYF. The DNA of the CDR3 is TGCGCCAGCAGTCAAGAGTCTCCCGGGACGATAAACATTCAGTACTTC.

This clonotype has just a few counts. The chain links TRBV9 to TRBJ1-2; 7 positions match TRBD1. This CDR3 region has 14 residues. The V and J ends lost 3 bases and 6 bases, in that order; junction bases with no gene match: 8. Per the germline V gene, CDR1 is SGDLS and CDR2 is YYNGEE. The DNA for the CDR3 is TGTGCCAGCAGCGCGACAGGGCGAAGGGATGGCTACACCTTC. This encodes CASSATGRRDGYTF.

The chain couples TRBV7-2 to TRBJ2-7; D is possibly TRBD2 (5 bases). V was clipped by 2 bases and J by 5 bases, with 7 bases between them. The germline V gene encodes CDR1 SGHTA and CDR2 FQGNSA. The CDR3 runs to 12 residues. This CDR3 is CASSLNGDEQYV. The CDR3, as DNA: TGTGCCAGCAGCTTAAACGGGGACGAGCAGTACGTC.